Shown below are 3 T cell receptor beta chains from a single sample sequenced in a study of tumor-infiltrating lymphocytes in localized non-small cell lung cancer. Profiled with immunoSEQ multiplex PCR; TCRdb holds only in-frame clones, not every one. This sample has about 14,000 clones, with around 75% found just once. The sequencing sample was made of lung tumor tissue. All receptors come from a human donor with non-small cell lung cancer.

This sequence joins TRBV19 and TRBJ2-1, with D perhaps TRBD1 (6 bases). CDR3 length: 15 amino acids. V gave up 4 bases and J gave up 5 bases, with 15 bases separating them. Germline-derived CDR1 and CDR2 are LNHDA and SQIVND (reference sequence). The CDR3 loop reads CASSRPRGSNNEQFF. CDR3 bases: TGTGCCAGTAGTAGACCCAGGGGCTCGAACAATGAGCAGTTCTTC.

The chain recombines TRBV2 with TRBJ1-4, with D uncertain. The V gene lost 6 bases and the J gene lost 0 bases, with 8 bases spanning the gap. CDR1 and CDR2 (germline): SNHLY, FYNNEI. This CDR3 has 14 amino acids. CDR3 amino acids: CASRSYATNEKLFF. In DNA form, the CDR3 reads TGTGCCAGCAGATCATATGCAACTAATGAAAAACTGTTTTTT.

The chain uses TRBV7-9 and TRBJ2-3, with TRBD2 matching over 15 bases. Losses at the gene ends were 2 bases for V and 2 bases for J; bases not matched to a gene: 5. Per germline, CDR1 SEHNR and CDR2 FQNEAQ (reference sequence). This CDR3 region has 18 residues. The CDR3 region is CASSLTGTSGGYTDTQYF. Written as DNA, the CDR3 is TGTGCCAGCAGCTTAACAGGGACTAGCGGGGGGTACACAGATACGCAGTATTTT.